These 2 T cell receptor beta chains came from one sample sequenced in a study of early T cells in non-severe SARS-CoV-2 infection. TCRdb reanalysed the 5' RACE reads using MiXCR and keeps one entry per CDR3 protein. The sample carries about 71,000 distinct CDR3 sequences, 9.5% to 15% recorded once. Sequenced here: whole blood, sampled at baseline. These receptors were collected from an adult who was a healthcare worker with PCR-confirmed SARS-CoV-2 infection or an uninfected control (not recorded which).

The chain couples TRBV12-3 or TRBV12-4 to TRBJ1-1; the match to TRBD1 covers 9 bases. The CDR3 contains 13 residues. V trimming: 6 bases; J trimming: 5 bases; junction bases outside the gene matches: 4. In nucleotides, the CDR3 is TGTGCCAGCAGCCCGGGACAGGGAACTGAAGCTTTCTTT. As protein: CASSPGQGTEAFF.

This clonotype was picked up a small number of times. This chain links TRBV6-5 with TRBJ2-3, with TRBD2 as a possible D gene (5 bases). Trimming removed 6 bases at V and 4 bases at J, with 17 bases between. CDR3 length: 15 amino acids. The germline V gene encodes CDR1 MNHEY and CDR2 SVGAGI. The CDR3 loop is CASRKQRRYADTQYF. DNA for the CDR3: TGTGCCAGCAGAAAACAGCGGCGGTACGCAGATACGCAGTATTTT.